Each of the 27 T cell receptor beta chains below was sequenced from the same sample in a study of T cell responses to AZD1222 COVID-19 vaccine. Measured with immunoSEQ multiplex PCR; TCRdb has only the in-frame clones, and not every one. The sample holds some 140,000 clones, about 87% seen once. The sample consisted of peripheral blood, taken on day 0 of AZD1222 vaccination. The origin of the receptors is an adult in good health.

The table lists this clone with a count of one. This rearrangement joins TRBV11-2 to TRBJ2-7; tentatively, D is TRBD2 (6 bases). Looked up from germline, CDR1 is SGHAT and CDR2 is FQNNGV. Trimming removed 3 bases from V and 7 bases from J, with 13 bases in between. There are 13 residues in the CDR3. The CDR3 spells CASSFAGPGEQYF. The CDR3 DNA reads TGTGCCAGCAGCTTTGCGGGACCGGGGGAGCAGTACTTC.

In DNA form, the CDR3 reads TGTGCCAGCAGCCAACCAGGGGCGAATTCACCCCTCCACTTT. Protein product: CASSQPGANSPLHF. J is TRBJ1-6 and V is TRBV5-4, with D tentatively TRBD1 (6 bases). Germline V lookup: CDR1 SGHNT, CDR2 YYREEE (reference sequence). V shed 4 bases and J shed 7 bases, with 12 bases lying between them. This CDR3 is built from 14 residues.

The rearrangement uses TRBV24-1 and TRBJ2-3; either TRBD1 or TRBD2 may fit D (6 bases each). The V end was cut by 5 bases, the J end by 10 bases, with 12 bases between. Germline CDR1 reads KGHDR; CDR2 reads SFDVKD. The CDR3 consists of 12 residues. The CDR3 nucleotides are TGTGCCACCAGTGTACCCGGGGGCCCGCAGTATTTT. Amino acids: CATSVPGGPQYF.

The chain employs TRBV18 and TRBJ2-2; D is unclear. Germline loops: CDR1 KGHSH, CDR2 LQKENI. The germline V and J ends were trimmed by 6 bases and 0 bases, with 8 bases remaining between them. The CDR3 length is 14 residues. For the CDR3, the DNA is TGTGCCAGCTCTTTGCAATCGAACACCGGGGAGCTGTTTTTT. Protein product: CASSLQSNTGELFF.

This clone was seen only a few times. The chain is built from TRBV6-2 or TRBV6-3 and TRBJ2-3, with TRBD2 matching over 9 bases. The CDR3 is 16 residues long. Germline-derived CDR1 and CDR2 are MNHEY and SVGEGT. V trimming: 0 bases; J trimming: 1 base; junction bases outside the gene matches: 2. Here the CDR3 reads CASSYSPSGGTDTQYF. The CDR3 bases are TGTGCCAGCAGTTACTCACCTAGCGGGGGCACAGATACGCAGTATTTT.

The genes are TRBV11-2 and TRBJ1-2, with D possibly matching TRBD1 (6 bases). This CDR3 contains 13 residues. The germline CDR1 and CDR2 sequences are SGHAT and FQNNGV. The V gene lost 5 bases and the J gene lost 2 bases, with 9 bases spanning the gap. The CDR3 here is CASSPTGNYGYTF. The CDR3 bases are TGTGCCAGCAGCCCAACAGGGAACTATGGCTACACCTTC.

The CDR3 sequence: CASSFQPLTGGRTEAFF. CDR3 DNA: TGTGCCAGCAGCTTTCAGCCTCTGACGGGGGGGAGAACTGAAGCTTTCTTT. This chain links TRBV7-6 with TRBJ1-1, with a weak D call TRBD1 (5 bases). V gave up 3 bases and J gave up 5 bases, with 22 bases separating them. CDR1 is SGHVS and CDR2 is FNYEAQ in the germline V gene. The length of the CDR3 is 17 residues.

The rearrangement joins TRBV28 to TRBJ2-7; D may be TRBD2 (5 bases). The germline gives CDR1 MDHEN, CDR2 SYDVKM. V was cut by 8 bases and J by 0 bases, with 14 bases left in between. The CDR3 is 14 residues long. The CDR3 DNA is TGTGCCAGCGTCCGAGAAGGAGGCTCCTACGAGCAGTACTTC. It encodes CASVREGGSYEQYF.

V and J are TRBV25-1 and TRBJ2-2, with D perhaps TRBD1 (6 bases). The germline gives CDR1 MGHDK, CDR2 SYGVNS. There are 14 residues in the CDR3. Trimming removed 3 bases from V and 7 bases from J, with 12 bases in between. The CDR3 here is CASSEYRDNGELFF. The CDR3 DNA reads as TGTGCCAGCAGTGAGTACAGGGACAACGGGGAGCTGTTTTTT.

This chain links TRBV4-3 with TRBJ1-2; 7 nucleotides align to TRBD1. Germline loops: CDR1 LGHNA, CDR2 YSLEER. The CDR3 covers 15 residues. Losses at the gene ends were 4 bases for V and 4 bases for J; bases not matched to a gene: 9. The CDR3 coding sequence is TGCGCCAGCAGCCCATCCCCGACAGGGCCCTATGGCTACACCTTC. Encoded protein: CASSPSPTGPYGYTF.

V gene TRBV3-1 (or the pseudogene TRBV3-2) combines with J gene TRBJ2-1; 9 bases fit TRBD2. V lost 3 bases, J lost 3 bases, and 6 bases stayed unmatched. This CDR3 has 16 residues. Looked up from germline, CDR1 is LGHDT and CDR2 is YNNKEL (reference sequence). For the CDR3, the DNA is TGTGCCAGCAGCCAGAGGTCTAGCGGGGTCTACAATGAGCAGTTCTTC. Its translation: CASSQRSSGVYNEQFF.

The V call is TRBV3-1 (or the pseudogene TRBV3-2), the J call TRBJ1-6, with TRBD1 as a possible D gene (5 bases). V was cut by 4 bases and J by 8 bases, with 15 bases left in between. This CDR3 contains 15 residues. Germline CDR1 and CDR2: LGHDT and YNNKEL (reference sequence). The CDR3 DNA follows: TGTGCCAGCAGCCCTAAGACGGAGGGGTATTCACCCCTCCACTTT. It specifies CASSPKTEGYSPLHF.

V gene TRBV18 combines with J gene TRBJ2-7; 7 bases map to TRBD2. The length of the CDR3 is 14 residues. Germline V gene lookup returns CDR1 KGHSH and CDR2 LQKENI. The junction had 8 bases not matched to a gene; V was cut back by 4 bases and J by 5 bases. As DNA, the CDR3 is TGTGCCAGCTCACTCCTAGGGGAGGGGAACGAGCAGTACTTC. It is translated as CASSLLGEGNEQYF.

This chain joins TRBV3-1 (or the pseudogene TRBV3-2) and TRBJ2-7; D may correspond to TRBD1 or TRBD2 (6 bases each). Germline CDR1 LGHDT, CDR2 YNNKEL (reference sequence). The V and J ends lost 4 bases and 0 bases respectively, with 7 bases between them. The CDR3 extends over 13 amino acids. The CDR3 protein is CASSPGASYEQYF. The CDR3 region has the DNA TGTGCCAGCAGCCCGGGGGCCTCCTACGAGCAGTACTTC.

The chain couples TRBV19 to TRBJ1-2; TRBD1 might be the D (6 bases). Germline CDR1 and CDR2: LNHDA and SQIVND (reference sequence). The CDR3 spans 14 residues. V was clipped by 4 bases and J by 4 bases, with 13 bases between them. The CDR3 coding sequence is TGTGCCAGTAGTACAGGGGTAGAGGTCTATGGCTACACCTTC. The encoded protein is CASSTGVEVYGYTF.

The V gene is TRBV5-1, the J gene TRBJ2-1, with unresolved D. V was clipped by 6 bases and J by 6 bases, with 13 bases between them. The CDR3 sequence is 13 residues long. Looked up from germline, CDR1 is SGHRS and CDR2 is YFSETQ. CDR3 sequence (DNA): TGCGCCAGCACCCAAGGAAATGGCAATGAGCAGTTCTTC. As protein: CASTQGNGNEQFF. Full variable domain (remainder filled in from reference TRBV5-1 and TRBJ2-1): KAGVTQTPRYLIKTRGQQVTLSCSPISGHRSVSWYQQTPGQGLQFLFEYFSETQRNKGNFPGRFSGRQFSNSRSEMNVSTLELGDSALYLCASTQGNGNEQFFGPGTRLTVL.

This sequence joins TRBV11-2 and TRBJ2-7; D is perhaps TRBD2 (6 bases). Germline CDR1 reads SGHAT; CDR2 reads FQNNGV. Trimming took 3 bases from V and 6 from J, leaving 12 bases between them. The CDR3 is made up of 13 amino acids. CDR3 loop: CASSFSRGSEQYF. As DNA, the CDR3 is TGTGCCAGCAGCTTTTCGCGGGGCTCCGAGCAGTACTTC.

This clone was recorded once. The gene calls are TRBV25-1 and TRBJ1-6; D not resolved. This CDR3 is built from 14 residues. V gave up 9 bases and J gave up 0 bases, with 9 bases separating them. Per germline, CDR1 MGHDK and CDR2 SYGVNS. The CDR3 DNA follows: TGTGCCAGTCGTGAAAGCTCCTATAATTCACCCCTCCACTTT. Its translation: CASRESSYNSPLHF.

This chain joins TRBV12-5 and TRBJ1-6; a weak D match, TRBD1 (5 bases). CDR1 LGHNT and CDR2 FRNRAP come from the germline V gene. V lost 6 bases to trimming and J lost 7 bases, with 13 bases between them. The CDR3 runs to 14 residues. The CDR3 is CASGPSGANSPLHF. The CDR3 DNA reads as TGTGCTAGTGGCCCAAGCGGGGCCAATTCACCCCTCCACTTT.

The V call is TRBV2, the J call TRBJ2-5; a possible D gene is TRBD2 (6 bases). V was pared by 2 bases and J by 7 bases, with 11 bases between. The germline V gene encodes CDR1 SNHLY and CDR2 FYNNEI. The CDR3 loop spans 13 amino acids. CDR3 in DNA: TGTGCCAGCAGTGAACCGGGAGCCGTGACCCAGTACTTC. This sequence encodes CASSEPGAVTQYF.

In its sample, this clone was seen once. This chain uses TRBV15 with TRBJ2-7; D call uncertain. Germline CDR1 reads LNHNV; CDR2 reads YYDKDF (reference sequence). With 0 bases removed from V and 4 bases from J, the gap between germline ends came to 7 bases. The CDR3 sequence is 13 residues long. The CDR3: CATSRDILYEQYF. DNA for the CDR3: TGTGCCACCAGCAGAGATATTTTATACGAGCAGTACTTC.

This clone has only a few counts. This chain uses TRBV6-2 or TRBV6-3 with TRBJ1-5, with a weak D call TRBD1 (5 bases). CDR1 and CDR2 from the germline V gene are MNHEY and SVGEGT. Trimming stripped 6 bases from V and 1 base from J, with 10 bases between. There are 14 residues in the CDR3. In DNA, the CDR3 is TGTGCCAGCAGCGGGGGGTGGAGCAATCAGCCCCAGCATTTT. The encoded protein is CASSGGWSNQPQHF.

The CDR3 here is CASSLYDEQYF. DNA for the CDR3: TGTGCCAGCAGTCTTTACGACGAGCAGTACTTC. The chain employs TRBV12-3 or TRBV12-4 and TRBJ2-7, with D unclear. The CDR3 has 11 amino acids. V lost 5 bases, J lost 5 bases, and 7 bases lay in between.

V and J are TRBV28 and TRBJ1-2; a possible D gene is TRBD1 (6 bases). CDR1 is MDHEN, CDR2 SYDVKM, per germline. The CDR3 loop spans 11 amino acids. Trimming shortened V by 6 bases and J by 13 bases, and 15 bases separated the two germline ends. The CDR3 loop is CASSQTGRFTF. The DNA of the CDR3 is TGTGCCAGCAGCCAGACAGGTCGGTTCACCTTC.

In this sample, this clone turned up once. The chain couples TRBV6-6 to TRBJ2-6; 8 bases line up with TRBD1. The CDR3 sequence is 16 residues long. Trimming cost V 7 bases and J 0 bases; bases outside gene matches: 5. Germline V gives CDR1 MNHNY, CDR2 SVGAGI (reference sequence). CDR3: CASKQGVTSGANVLTF. The CDR3, as DNA: TGTGCCAGCAAACAGGGGGTCACCTCTGGGGCCAACGTCCTGACTTTC.

The rearrangement uses TRBV2 and TRBJ1-3, with D uncertain. Trimming pared 1 base from V and 0 bases from J, leaving 7 bases between. The CDR3 runs to 15 residues. Germline lookup yields CDR1 SNHLY and CDR2 FYNNEI. The CDR3 protein is CASSEGARSGNTIYF. CDR3 in DNA: TGTGCCAGCAGTGAAGGGGCCCGCTCTGGAAACACCATATATTTT.

The V call is TRBV15, the J call TRBJ2-5, with 10 bases fitting TRBD1. Losses at the gene ends were 8 bases for V and 2 bases for J; bases not matched to a gene: 5. The CDR3 has 14 amino acids. From germline, CDR1 is LNHNV and CDR2 YYDKDF (reference sequence). DNA for the CDR3: TGTGCCACCTGCCGGACAGGGGGGCAAGAGACCCAGTACTTC. Its protein product is CATCRTGGQETQYF.